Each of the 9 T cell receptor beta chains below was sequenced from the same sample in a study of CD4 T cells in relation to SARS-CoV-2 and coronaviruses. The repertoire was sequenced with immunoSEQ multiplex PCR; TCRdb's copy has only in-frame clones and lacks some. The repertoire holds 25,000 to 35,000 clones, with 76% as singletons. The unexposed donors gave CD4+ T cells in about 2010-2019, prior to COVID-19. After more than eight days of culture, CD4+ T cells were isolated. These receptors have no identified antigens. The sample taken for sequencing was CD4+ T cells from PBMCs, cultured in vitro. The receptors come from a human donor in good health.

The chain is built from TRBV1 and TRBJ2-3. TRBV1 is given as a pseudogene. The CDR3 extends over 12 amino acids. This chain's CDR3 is CTSSLDTDTQYF. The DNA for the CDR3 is TGCACCAGCAGCCTGGACACAGATACGCAGTATTTT.

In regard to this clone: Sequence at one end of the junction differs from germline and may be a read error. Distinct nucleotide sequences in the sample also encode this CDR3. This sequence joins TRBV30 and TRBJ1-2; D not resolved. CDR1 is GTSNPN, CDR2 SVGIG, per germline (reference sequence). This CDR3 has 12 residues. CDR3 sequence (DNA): TGTGCCTGGAGTCGAGCTAACTATGGTTACACCTTC. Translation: CAWSRANYGYTF.

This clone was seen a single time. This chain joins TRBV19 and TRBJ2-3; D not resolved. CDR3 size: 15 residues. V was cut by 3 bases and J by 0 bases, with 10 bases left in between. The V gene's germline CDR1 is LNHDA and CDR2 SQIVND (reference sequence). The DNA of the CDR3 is TGTGCCAGTAGTATTGGGCAGACTAGCACAGATACGCAGTATTTT. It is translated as CASSIGQTSTDTQYF.

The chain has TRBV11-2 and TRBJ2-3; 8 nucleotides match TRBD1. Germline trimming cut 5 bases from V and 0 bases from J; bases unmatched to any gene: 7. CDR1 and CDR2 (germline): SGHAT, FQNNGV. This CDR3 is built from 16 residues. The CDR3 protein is CASSRVRGRSTDTQYF. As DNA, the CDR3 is TGTGCCAGCAGCCGAGTCAGGGGGCGCAGCACAGATACGCAGTATTTT.

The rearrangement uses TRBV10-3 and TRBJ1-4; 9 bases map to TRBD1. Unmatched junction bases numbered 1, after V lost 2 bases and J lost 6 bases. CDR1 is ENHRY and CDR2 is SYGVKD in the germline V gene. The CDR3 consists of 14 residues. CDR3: CAISEGTGYEKLFF. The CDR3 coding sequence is TGTGCCATCAGTGAGGGGACAGGGTATGAAAAACTGTTTTTT.

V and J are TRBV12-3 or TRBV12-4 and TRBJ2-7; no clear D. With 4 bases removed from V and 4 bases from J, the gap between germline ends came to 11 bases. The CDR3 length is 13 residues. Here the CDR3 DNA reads TGTGCCAGCAGTTCCTACCTTTCATACGAGCAGTACTTC. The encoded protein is CASSSYLSYEQYF.

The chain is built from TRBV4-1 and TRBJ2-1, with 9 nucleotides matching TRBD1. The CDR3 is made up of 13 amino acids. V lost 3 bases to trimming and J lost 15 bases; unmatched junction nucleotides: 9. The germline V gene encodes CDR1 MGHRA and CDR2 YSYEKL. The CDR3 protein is CASSQTLEDRGFF. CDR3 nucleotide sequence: TGCGCCAGCAGCCAGACCCTCGAGGACAGGGGGTTCTTC.

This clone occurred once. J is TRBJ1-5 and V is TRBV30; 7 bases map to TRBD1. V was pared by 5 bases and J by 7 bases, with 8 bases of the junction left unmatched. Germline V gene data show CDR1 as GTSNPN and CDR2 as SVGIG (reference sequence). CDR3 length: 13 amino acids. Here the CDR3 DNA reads TGTGCCTGGGCACAGGGGAATAGGCAGCCCCAGCATTTT. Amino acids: CAWAQGNRQPQHF.

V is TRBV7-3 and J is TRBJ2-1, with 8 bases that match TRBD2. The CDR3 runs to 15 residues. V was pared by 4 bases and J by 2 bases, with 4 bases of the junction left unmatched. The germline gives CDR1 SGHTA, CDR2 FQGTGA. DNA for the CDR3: TGTGCCAGCAGCTCACTAGCGGCCCCCTACAATGAGCAGTTCTTC. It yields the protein CASSSLAAPYNEQFF.